This record covers a single T cell receptor beta chain. This clonotype was picked up many times. It has no known antigen specificity. One base away there is no much larger clone; base qualities are not given. Instrument used: Illumina HiSeq 2500. Quantitative 5'-RACE with molecular barcodes was used to prepare TCR beta libraries. The original methods were these. Disease-linked TCR variants were identified with a new computational method built on a probabilistic model of VDJ rearrangement. Using fastp at Q25 and MiXCR, TCRdb reprocessed the public reads and kept productive beta chains. Each CDR3 protein appears once, grouped with its most common genes and DNA. The V and J calls reflect TCRdb's pipeline rather than the authors' work. This sample is represented by 150,000 to 200,000 distinct CDR3 sequences; approximately 18% of them were singletons. The ten most abundant clones make up roughly 4% of the sample.

V has 5 bases trimmed and J has 9 bases trimmed; junction bases matching no gene number 10. The CDR3 numbers 14 residues from cysteine through phenylalanine. Only the CDR3 portion is preserved as DNA: 42 bases, with reading frame beginning at the first base. The sample is drawn from a study of CD8 T cells in ankylosing spondylitis (dated by TCRdb to between 2016 and 2019). A note on the overall study: The study set out to find disease-linked TCR variants by profiling T cell receptor beta repertoires in ankylosing spondylitis patients and healthy donors. In total, the full study cohort was made up of roughly 110 healthy donors and 25 ankylosing spondylitis patients. Samples of peripheral blood were taken, and for ankylosing spondylitis patients, synovial fluid was collected as well. What the work shows at the level of the full study, not this receptor alone: Blood from ankylosing spondylitis patients appeared to be characterized by a TCR beta motif made up of eight highly homologous amino acid variants. Some TCR beta motif variants had previously been reported in synovial fluid and blood of reactive arthritis patients, which suggested common disease-initiation mechanisms. In peripheral blood, the disease-linked clones were found at relatively low frequencies and had a CD8+ phenotype. Significant enrichment of the disease-linked clones was reported in matched synovial fluid samples from ankylosing spondylitis patients.

Specimen: blood, either unsorted or a sorted T cell fraction (not recorded which). The V and J genes are TRBV12-3 or TRBV12-4 and TRBJ1-5; TRBD1 fits 7 bases in the junction. The receptor was derived from a male donor under 30 with ankylosing spondylitis or in good health (not recorded which). Donor details come from another sample of the same person, matched by shared clones. Here is the DNA: TGTGCCAGCAGTCCAGGGGGGGGGTTGAGGCCCCAGCATTTT. Translated, it reads CASSPGGGLRPQHF.